The clone carrying this TCR beta chain was counted a single time. Germline V gene sequence: CDR1 MGHDK, CDR2 SYGVNS. This CDR3 contains 14 residues. Trimming pared 2 bases from V and 7 bases from J, leaving 12 bases between. The sample comes from a study of CD8+CD57+ T cells in acquired aplastic anemia. Turning to the study itself: The sorted CD4+ and CD8+ cells yielded an average around 3.2 ug of DNA.

The use of genomic DNA as template underpinned the TCR beta VDJ and CDR3 profiling. MiXCR, run by TCRdb on the reads, gives a single entry per CDR3 protein. There are fewer than 200,000 distinct CDR3 sequences in the sample; about 60% occur only once, and about 48% lies in the top ten. This TCR derives from a human donor in good health. The specimen was sorted CD4+, CD8+, or CD8+CD57+ T cells (not recorded which) from PBMCs. The V call is TRBV25-1, the J call TRBJ1-3; no definite D call. The CDR3 protein is CASSEIGSRNTIYF. CDR3 DNA: TGTGCCAGCAGTGAAATCGGGTCCCGGAACACCATATATTTT.